The next 23 T cell receptor beta chains were all read from a single sample in a study of shared clonotypes between healthy human individuals (dated by TCRdb to about 2020). Library generation was performed with the immunoSEQ multiplex PCR assay. Not all clones reach the TCRdb copy of this immuneACCESS table, which keeps in-frame sequences only. Checked studies attribute under half of the gap to unresolved V genes and leave the rest unexplained. Present in this sample are 950,000 to 1,100,000 clones, roughly 70% of which were seen just once. About 1.5% of the sample lies in the top ten. The specimen was memory CD4+ T cells sorted from blood. Sample cell subset or site, as interpreted from the label and publication: CD45RA-negative fraction. The receptors stem from a man between 18 and 35 years old in good health.

This chain uses TRBV7-9 with TRBJ2-3; 14 bases agree with TRBD2. The CDR3 has 19 residues. V shed 1 base, J shed 3 bases, and the junction held 9 bases outside the gene matches. Per the germline V gene, CDR1 is SEHNR and CDR2 is FQNEAQ (reference sequence). Here the CDR3 reads CASSLGAGTSGSSTDTQYF. DNA of the CDR3: TGTGCCAGCAGCTTAGGAGCCGGGACTAGCGGGAGTAGTACAGATACGCAGTATTTT.

J is TRBJ2-2 and V is TRBV5-1; no reliable D call. Germline CDR1 is SGHRS and CDR2 is YFSETQ. V lost 5 bases, J lost 0 bases, and 8 bases lay in between. CDR3 size: 14 residues. The CDR3 reads CASRASTNTGELFF. DNA of the CDR3: TGCGCCAGCAGAGCCTCGACGAACACCGGGGAGCTGTTTTTT.

The chain recombines TRBV11-2 with TRBJ2-7; D possibly corresponds to TRBD2 (5 bases). The CDR3 has 15 residues. Trimming shortened V by 1 base and J by 0 bases, and 10 bases separated the two germline ends. Germline loops: CDR1 SGHAT, CDR2 FQNNGV. CDR3 sequence: CASSLGLRSSYEQYF. In nucleotides, the CDR3 is TGTGCCAGCAGCTTAGGACTACGAAGCTCCTACGAGCAGTACTTC.

This clone was found a few times. A single base separates this from a much larger clone, so it may be a read error. The same CDR3 also results from other DNA sequences found in this sample. The chain joins TRBV6-6 to TRBJ2-3; D possibly matches TRBD1 or TRBD2 (5 bases each). CDR1 and CDR2 (germline): MNHNY, SVGAGI (reference sequence). The V end was cut by 0 bases, the J end by 0 bases, with 7 bases between. CDR3 size: 15 residues. Written as DNA, the CDR3 is TGTGCCAGCAGTTACTCGAGGGGAAGCACAGATACGCAGTATTTT. As protein: CASSYSRGSTDTQYF.

The gene calls are TRBV6-4 and TRBJ1-1; 7 bases map to TRBD1. With 2 bases clipped from V and 0 bases from J, the junction kept 6 bases outside the gene matches. CDR1 and CDR2 from the germline V gene are MRHNA and SNTAGT. There are 16 residues in the CDR3. The CDR3, as DNA: TGTGCCAGCAGTGACCAGGGACAGTTCATGAACACTGAAGCTTTCTTT. This encodes CASSDQGQFMNTEAFF.

The chain combines TRBV1 with TRBJ2-4; the tabulated D call, TRBD2, remains unverified against the DNA. TRBV1 is a pseudogene segment. The CDR3 sequence is 17 residues long. The CDR3, as DNA: TGCACCAGCAGCCTGAGCGGACTGCTCACGGCCAAAAACATTCAGTACTTC. This gives the protein CTSSLSGLLTAKNIQYF.

This clone was recorded once. The V and J genes are TRBV7-8 and TRBJ2-5; D is tentatively TRBD1 or TRBD2 (6 bases each). CDR1 and CDR2 (germline): SGHVS, FQNEAQ. The CDR3 extends over 13 amino acids. V lost 7 bases, J lost 5 bases, and 14 bases lay in between. In nucleotides, the CDR3 is TGTGCCAGCAATGGAGGGGGGCTCGAGACCCAGTACTTC. Protein sequence: CASNGGGLETQYF.

Concerning this clone: This sample also contains other DNA sequences that code for the same CDR3. The J gene is TRBJ2-7, the V gene TRBV5-1; TRBD1 agrees at 10 bases. This CDR3 spans 14 amino acids. The ends lost 2 bases at V and 4 bases at J; junction bases unmatched: 3. Germline loops: CDR1 SGHRS, CDR2 YFSETQ. The DNA for the CDR3 is TGCGCCAGCAGCTTAGACAGGGGGCTGTACGAGCAGTACTTC. It encodes CASSLDRGLYEQYF. Full variable domain (outside the CDR3, taken from reference TRBV5-1 and TRBJ2-7): KAGVTQTPRYLIKTRGQQVTLSCSPISGHRSVSWYQQTPGQGLQFLFEYFSETQRNKGNFPGRFSGRQFSNSRSEMNVSTLELGDSALYLCASSLDRGLYEQYFGPGTRLTVT.

The count of this clone is one. CDR3 DNA sequence: TGCGCCAGCAGCTTGGGCAGGGGCGCTGAAGCTTTCTTT. This encodes CASSLGRGAEAFF. The chain employs TRBV5-1 and TRBJ1-1, with D perhaps TRBD1 (6 bases). The CDR3 is made up of 13 amino acids. With 0 bases removed from V and 6 bases from J, the gap between germline ends came to 9 bases. CDR1 and CDR2 (germline): SGHRS, YFSETQ.

This rearrangement joins TRBV11-2 to TRBJ2-2, with 8 bases fitting TRBD1. There are 17 residues in the CDR3. CDR1 SGHAT and CDR2 FQNNGV come from the germline V gene. V dropped 5 bases and J dropped 8; count of bases not matched to a gene: 16. In nucleotides, the CDR3 is TGTGCCAGCAGCCCCTCCTGGGGGAGGACAGGGAAAGGGGAGCTGTTTTTT. This translates into CASSPSWGRTGKGELFF.

V gene TRBV6-1 combines with J gene TRBJ2-7; weak D call: TRBD1 (5 bases). CDR1 is MNHNS and CDR2 is SASEGT in the germline V gene. The ends were cut back, 7 bases at V and 5 bases at J, with 18 bases in the middle. This CDR3 comprises 14 residues. For the CDR3, the DNA is TGTGCCAGCATTTTTACCCCAGGGAAAGACGAGCAGTACTTC. Residues: CASIFTPGKDEQYF.

The J gene is TRBJ2-1, the V gene TRBV9; 9 bases are shared with TRBD2. Trimming cost V 4 bases and J 9 bases; bases outside gene matches: 5. The CDR3 has 13 residues. Germline V gives CDR1 SGDLS, CDR2 YYNGEE. CDR3 bases: TGTGCCAGCAGCCCAAGCGGGGGGCGTGAGCAGTTCTTC. Protein sequence: CASSPSGGREQFF.

Comments on this clone: A much larger clone lies one base from this, so it may be a read error. This sequence joins TRBV7-2 and TRBJ2-7, with TRBD1 matching over 9 bases. The V segment lost 5 bases and the J segment 2 bases; nucleotides outside the gene matches: 4. The CDR3 consists of 14 residues. The germline V gene has CDR1 SGHTA and CDR2 FQGNSA. CDR3 in DNA: TGTGCCAGCAGCAAGGACAGGGGCCCCTACGAGCAGTACTTC. Its translation: CASSKDRGPYEQYF.

The sample holds one count of this clone. The chain couples TRBV4-2 to TRBJ2-7; 7 bases align to TRBD2. Germline V lookup: CDR1 LGHNA, CDR2 YNFKEQ. The V and J ends lost 2 bases and 2 bases, in that order; junction bases with no gene match: 6. The CDR3 contains 15 residues. The CDR3 DNA reads TGTGCCAGCAGCCAACTAGCGGAGTCTGCCTACGAGCAGTACTTC. Its protein is CASSQLAESAYEQYF.

V and J are TRBV7-3 and TRBJ2-2, with a weak D call TRBD2 (6 bases). V was pared by 4 bases and J by 2 bases, with 23 bases between. Germline lookup yields CDR1 SGHTA and CDR2 FQGTGA. This CDR3 has 19 residues. CDR3 coding DNA: TGTGCCAGCAGCTCCCCTACCCATTGGGGAGGTTATAACACCGGGGAGCTGTTTTTT. It translates to CASSSPTHWGGYNTGELFF.

V gene TRBV14 combines with J gene TRBJ2-1; D unresolved. The germline V gene encodes CDR1 SGHDN and CDR2 FVKESK. The CDR3 loop spans 15 amino acids. V was cut by 1 base and J by 9 bases, with 16 bases left in between. The CDR3 reads CASSQVHGHAIEQFF. The CDR3 DNA sequence: TGTGCCAGCAGCCAAGTACACGGCCATGCTATTGAGCAGTTCTTC.

This chain connects TRBV6-1 to TRBJ2-5; D gene ambiguous. Germline CDR1 is MNHNS and CDR2 is SASEGT. CDR3 length: 17 amino acids. V lost 0 bases and J lost 7, with 21 bases in between. The CDR3 DNA reads TGTGCCAGCAGTGAAGCTACTCCACAGACTTATCCTCGGACCCAGTACTTC. It codes for CASSEATPQTYPRTQYF.

The chain uses TRBV11-2 and TRBJ1-5; TRBD1 matches 12 bases. The CDR3 spans 15 residues. Per germline, CDR1 SGHAT and CDR2 FQNNGV. V trimming: 3 bases; J trimming: 5 bases; junction bases outside the gene matches: 2. CDR3 protein: CASSLGDRGHQPQHF. The DNA of the CDR3 is TGTGCCAGCAGCTTGGGGGACAGGGGGCATCAGCCCCAGCATTTT.

This chain joins TRBV30 and TRBJ2-1; 7 nucleotides match TRBD2. V was pared by 5 bases and J by 4 bases, with 11 bases of the junction left unmatched. This CDR3 has 15 amino acids. The germline gives CDR1 GTSNPN, CDR2 SVGIG (reference sequence). The CDR3 is CAWSNAGRDYNEQFF. The CDR3 DNA is TGTGCCTGGTCTAACGCTGGGAGGGATTACAATGAGCAGTTCTTC.

The rearrangement links TRBV5-1 to TRBJ2-1; D may be TRBD1 (6 bases). Trimming stripped 3 bases from V and 2 bases from J, with 9 bases between. The CDR3 runs 14 residues. The germline gives CDR1 SGHRS, CDR2 YFSETQ. In DNA, the CDR3 is TGCGCCAGCAGCTATGGGGACACCTACAATGAGCAGTTCTTC. Translation: CASSYGDTYNEQFF.

The CDR3 loop reads CASTERNQPQHF. In DNA, the CDR3 is TGTGCCAGCACTGAACGCAATCAGCCCCAGCATTTT. This chain connects TRBV7-2 to TRBJ1-5, with D unresolved. The CDR3 is 12 amino acids. Trimming pared 7 bases from V and 2 bases from J, leaving 6 bases between. The germline V gene has CDR1 SGHTA and CDR2 FQGNSA.

This chain connects TRBV5-1 to TRBJ2-5, with 7 nucleotides matching TRBD2. The CDR3 has 16 amino acids. The trim removed 3 bases at V and 1 base at J, leaving 9 bases unmatched. The germline V gene encodes CDR1 SGHRS and CDR2 YFSETQ. As DNA, the CDR3 is TGCGCCAGCAGCTCCAATCTGGGAGGGTTCCAAGAGACCCAGTACTTC. Protein sequence: CASSSNLGGFQETQYF.

Only a few counts were recorded for this clone. The rearrangement joins TRBV5-1 to TRBJ2-2; the match to TRBD2 covers 9 bases. This CDR3 is built from 16 residues. V gave up 2 bases and J gave up 0 bases; unmatched junction bases: 2. Germline-derived CDR1 and CDR2 are SGHRS and YFSETQ. The CDR3 reads CASSFGGRANTGELFF. DNA of the CDR3: TGCGCCAGCAGCTTCGGCGGGAGGGCGAACACCGGGGAGCTGTTTTTT.